This is a list of T cell receptor beta chains from one sample in a study of blood T cell repertoires in COVID-19. Assay: immunoSEQ multiplex PCR; the TCRdb copy retains only in-frame clones and omits some. The data contain about 63,000 clones, about 91% of them singletons. Source material: peripheral blood. These TCRs come from a man in his fifties with active COVID-19. Each CDR3 is given with its conserved first and last residue. The order of the fields is D gene, V gene, clone size, J gene, CDR3 DNA, CDR3 protein. A D gene is named only where the DNA matches it firmly. The listing skips clone size in some rows; elsewhere it reads once, few, many or a size class.

D gene: TRBD1
V gene: TRBV15
clone size: once
J gene: TRBJ2-4
CDR3 DNA: TGTGCCACCAGCACCCGACAGGGAAGGGACATTCAGTACTTC
CDR3 protein: CATSTRQGRDIQYF

D gene: TRBD2
V gene: TRBV15
clone size: once
J gene: TRBJ2-2
CDR3 DNA: TGTGCCACCAGCAAGCGGGAGTCCCCCGGGGAGCTGTTTTTT
CDR3 protein: CATSKRESPGELFF

D gene: NA
V gene: TRBV3-1/TRBV3-2
clone size: NA
J gene: TRBJ2-7
CDR3 DNA: TGTGCCAGCAGCCAAGATCTTGGCAGGGTAGGCGACGAGCAGTACTTC
CDR3 protein: CASSQDLGRVGDEQYF

D gene: TRBD1
V gene: TRBV19
clone size: NA
J gene: TRBJ1-1
CDR3 DNA: TGTGCCAGTAGTCCTTCAGGGGGCACTGAAGCTTTCTTT
CDR3 protein: CASSPSGGTEAFF

D gene: TRBD1
V gene: TRBV7-8
clone size: NA
J gene: TRBJ1-2
CDR3 DNA: TGTGCCAGCAGCCCCAGGGGACAGACCTATGGCTACACCTTC
CDR3 protein: CASSPRGQTYGYTF

D gene: NA
V gene: TRBV28
clone size: NA
J gene: TRBJ1-1
CDR3 DNA: TGTGCCAGCAGTTCGGACAGAGAAGCTTTCTTT
CDR3 protein: CASSSDREAFF

D gene: NA
V gene: TRBV5-6
clone size: NA
J gene: TRBJ1-2
CDR3 DNA: TGTGCCAGCAGCTTGACCGCGACAGAAAACTATGGCTACACCTTC
CDR3 protein: CASSLTATENYGYTF

D gene: TRBD1
V gene: TRBV18
clone size: once
J gene: TRBJ1-2
CDR3 DNA: TGTGCCAGCTCACCACCTTCCTATCAGACAGGGGCAGGAGGCTACACCTTC
CDR3 protein: CASSPPSYQTGAGGYTF

D gene: NA
V gene: TRBV19
clone size: once
J gene: TRBJ2-1
CDR3 DNA: TGTGCCAGTAGTGGACACCTGAGCTCCTACAATGAGCAGTTCTTC
CDR3 protein: CASSGHLSSYNEQFF

D gene: NA
V gene: TRBV28
clone size: NA
J gene: TRBJ1-4
CDR3 DNA: TGTGCCAGTGTAGGGTCGACAGGAAAGTTTTCCCCGGGGTTGGGACTGTTTTTT
CDR3 protein: CASVGSTGKFSPGLGLFF

D gene: NA
V gene: TRBV7-3
clone size: NA
J gene: TRBJ2-7
CDR3 DNA: TGTGCCAGCAGCTTAGGGTCTTCGGGGGAGCAGTACTTC
CDR3 protein: CASSLGSSGEQYF

D gene: NA
V gene: TRBV2
clone size: NA
J gene: TRBJ1-4
CDR3 DNA: TGTGCCAGCAGTTGGACAGTCGGGGAAAAACTGTTTTTT
CDR3 protein: CASSWTVGEKLFF

D gene: NA
V gene: TRBV6-5
clone size: NA
J gene: TRBJ1-1
CDR3 DNA: TGTGCCACCTTAAACACTGAAGCTTTCTTT
CDR3 protein: CATLNTEAFF

D gene: NA
V gene: TRBV4-2
clone size: NA
J gene: TRBJ2-3
CDR3 DNA: TGTGCCAGCAGCCAAGAGGAGCGGGCTATCACGCAGTATTTT
CDR3 protein: CASSQEERAITQYF

D gene: NA
V gene: TRBV4-1
clone size: NA
J gene: TRBJ2-1
CDR3 DNA: TGCGCCAGCAGCCCGGGTGGTAGCGCGCCCTACAATGAGCAGTTCTTC
CDR3 protein: CASSPGGSAPYNEQFF

D gene: NA
V gene: TRBV7-9
clone size: NA
J gene: TRBJ1-1
CDR3 DNA: TGTGCCAGCAGCTCGTATACAGGGTCGAACACTGAAGCTTTCTTT
CDR3 protein: CASSSYTGSNTEAFF

D gene: TRBD1
V gene: TRBV4-2
clone size: NA
J gene: TRBJ2-3
CDR3 DNA: TGTGCCAGCAGTAAAACTGGGTCGACAGGGACATTCGGCGGGACAGATACGCAGTATTTT
CDR3 protein: CASSKTGSTGTFGGTDTQYF